These 30 T cell receptor beta chains were all obtained from the same sample, sequenced in a study of CD8 T cells in ankylosing spondylitis listed by TCRdb under 2017. To prepare the library, 5' RACE was applied. For sequencing, an Illumina HiSeq 2500 was employed. TCRdb trimmed public reads at Q25 via fastp, called clones via MiXCR and kept in-frame beta chains. Rows with one shared CDR3 protein collapse into an entry with the most common genes and DNA. The sample records about 500,000 distinct CDR3 sequences, roughly 5% of which are singletons. The ten most abundant clones make up roughly 3.5% of the sample. Broader findings and caveats from the paper: Blood from ankylosing spondylitis patients appeared to be characterized by a TCR beta motif composed of several highly homologous amino acid variants.

Their recognized antigens are unknown. The sequenced material came from blood, either unsorted or a sorted T cell fraction (not recorded which). The origin of the receptors is a male donor with ankylosing spondylitis.

This clonotype was recorded at least ten times. The rearrangement links TRBV29-1 to TRBJ2-2; no definite D call. Germline V lookup: CDR1 SQVTM, CDR2 ANQGSEA. This CDR3 is built from 16 residues. Trimming took off 0 bases at V and 2 bases at J, with 13 bases between the two ends. The CDR3 sequence is CSVEDLSTRNTGELFF. DNA for the CDR3: TGCAGCGTTGAAGATCTCAGTACGAGAAACACCGGGGAGCTGTTTTTT.

This clonotype has at least ten counts. The chain joins TRBV12-3 or TRBV12-4 to TRBJ1-2; 10 bases are shared with TRBD1. The junction had 6 bases not matched to a gene; V was cut back by 3 bases and J by 5 bases. This CDR3 contains 15 residues. The CDR3 reads CASSFRTGGLYGYTF. CDR3 DNA sequence: TGTGCCAGCAGTTTTCGGACAGGGGGATTGTATGGCTACACCTTC.

On this clonotype itself: A clone one base away is much larger, so this may be a read error. The chain has TRBV10-3 and TRBJ2-7; weak D call: TRBD1 (5 bases). CDR1 and CDR2 (germline): ENHRY, SYGVKD. This CDR3 comprises 13 residues. V lost 6 bases and J 7 bases, leaving 16 bases between the germline ends. The CDR3 region has the DNA TGTGCCATCAGAGAGGAACAGGCTCTGGAGCAGTACTTC. Translating it yields CAIREEQALEQYF.

This clonotype was observed at least ten times. The chain joins TRBV29-1 to TRBJ2-3; TRBD2 matches at 7 bases. This CDR3 is built from 14 residues. Trimming cost V 6 bases and J 0 bases; bases outside gene matches: 6. Looked up from germline, CDR1 is SQVTM and CDR2 is ANQGSEA. Here the CDR3 reads CSVSGTTSTDTQYF. The CDR3 coding sequence is TGCAGCGTGTCCGGGACTACTAGCACAGATACGCAGTATTTT.

This clonotype was seen at least ten times. The chain joins TRBV5-1 to TRBJ2-7; no firm D call. V lost 1 base, J lost 0 bases, and 8 bases lay in between. The V gene's germline CDR1 is SGHRS and CDR2 YFSETQ. This CDR3 comprises 14 residues. CDR3 sequence reads: CASSLTLSSYEQYF. CDR3 in DNA: TGCGCCAGCAGCTTGACGCTGAGCTCCTACGAGCAGTACTTC.

This clonotype was counted ten times or more. This chain joins TRBV5-1 and TRBJ1-2, with D possibly being TRBD1 (5 bases). Trimming left V 3 bases short and J 3 bases short, with 18 bases between. Per germline, CDR1 SGHRS and CDR2 YFSETQ. The CDR3 runs 16 residues. The DNA for the CDR3 is TGCGCCAGCAGCTGGACACCACAGGCCAATGACTATGGCTACACCTTC. Translating it yields CASSWTPQANDYGYTF.

The chain carries TRBV5-5 and TRBJ2-7; possible D gene TRBD2, 6 bases. The CDR3 spans 15 residues. The germline V gene encodes CDR1 SGHKS and CDR2 YYEKEE (reference sequence). V was pared by 3 bases and J by 3 bases, with 16 bases between. In DNA, the CDR3 is TGTGCCAGCAGCTCCCCCGTTTTGCGGGACTACGAGCAGTACTTC. It yields the protein CASSSPVLRDYEQYF.

This clonotype was observed at least ten times. The V and J genes are TRBV28 and TRBJ1-1; D remains unclear. The CDR3 is 14 amino acids. CDR1 MDHEN and CDR2 SYDVKM come from the germline V gene. V was shortened by 6 bases and J by 0 bases, with 11 bases between the two germline ends. The CDR3 here is CASSLPSMNTEAFF. CDR3 nucleotide sequence: TGTGCCAGCAGCTTACCCAGCATGAACACTGAAGCTTTCTTT.

This clonotype came up a few times. The J gene is TRBJ2-3, the V gene TRBV20-1; TRBD2 might be the D (5 bases). The CDR3 length is 15 residues. The germline V gene encodes CDR1 DFQATT and CDR2 SNEGSKA (reference sequence). V was clipped by 6 bases and J by 0 bases, with 16 bases between them. The CDR3, as DNA: TGCAGTGCGCCCAAACTAGTGGAAAGCACAGATACGCAGTATTTT. This gives the protein CSAPKLVESTDTQYF.

The genes are TRBV5-1 and TRBJ2-3; 12 nucleotides match TRBD1. Germline CDR1 and CDR2: SGHRS and YFSETQ. This CDR3 comprises 15 residues. V gave up 9 bases and J gave up 5 bases; unmatched junction bases: 10. CDR3 sequence (DNA): TGCGCCACGTCAACCGGGACAGGGGGCAGAGATACGCAGTATTTT. It is translated as CATSTGTGGRDTQYF.

The genes are TRBV6-1 and TRBJ2-3, with D maybe TRBD1 (6 bases). This CDR3 spans 13 amino acids. Looked up from germline, CDR1 is MNHNS and CDR2 is SASEGT. The germline V and J ends were trimmed by 9 bases and 5 bases, with 15 bases remaining between them. The DNA for the CDR3 is TGTGCCAGTCGTAGGGGGTCTGGAGATACGCAGTATTTT. Protein: CASRRGSGDTQYF.

The table lists this clonotype with many counts. The chain combines TRBV20-1 with TRBJ1-3; the match to TRBD1 covers 7 bases. Germline V gene sequence: CDR1 DFQATT, CDR2 SNEGSKA (reference sequence). The ends lost 6 bases at V and 0 bases at J; junction bases unmatched: 8. The CDR3 loop spans 15 amino acids. The CDR3 coding sequence is TGCAGTGCCCCCCAGGGGGGGGGCTCTGGAAACACCATATATTTT. Its translation: CSAPQGGGSGNTIYF.

This clonotype showed up just a few times. The CDR3 here is CASSLGGQGSIKTEAFF. Written as DNA, the CDR3 is TGTGCCAGCAGCTTAGGGGGACAGGGGAGTATCAAGACTGAAGCTTTCTTT. The chain joins TRBV7-8 to TRBJ1-1; 10 bases are a match to TRBD1. Losses at the gene ends were 1 base for V and 5 bases for J; bases not matched to a gene: 10. The V gene's germline CDR1 is SGHVS and CDR2 FQNEAQ. The CDR3 has 17 residues.

This chain links TRBV7-8 with TRBJ2-5; D possibly corresponds to TRBD2 (5 bases). Trimming cost V 3 bases and J 2 bases, with 16 bases left between them. The CDR3 extends over 16 amino acids. Germline V gene data show CDR1 as SGHVS and CDR2 as FQNEAQ. CDR3 loop: CASSFGRSGSQETQYF. CDR3 nucleotides: TGTGCCAGCAGCTTCGGCAGGTCGGGGTCACAAGAGACCCAGTACTTC.

This clonotype has a count of ten or more. The chain combines TRBV20-1 with TRBJ1-6; possibly TRBD1 for D (5 bases). Trimming pared 5 bases from V and 9 bases from J, leaving 11 bases between. The CDR3 length is 12 residues. Germline V lookup: CDR1 DFQATT, CDR2 SNEGSKA (reference sequence). The CDR3 region is CSASQGGSPLHF. Here the CDR3 DNA reads TGCAGTGCTTCCCAGGGTGGTTCACCCCTCCACTTT.

This clonotype appeared many times. The chain joins TRBV7-2 to TRBJ2-1, with TRBD2 identical over 9 bases. The CDR3 covers 16 residues. V gave up 6 bases and J gave up 6 bases; unmatched junction bases: 12. Germline V gene sequence: CDR1 SGHTA, CDR2 FQGNSA. This CDR3 is CASSQFGLAGFNEQFF. Here the CDR3 DNA reads TGTGCCAGCAGTCAATTCGGGCTAGCGGGGTTCAATGAGCAGTTCTTC.

The chain is built from TRBV3-1 and TRBJ1-1; D not resolved. Germline CDR1 LGHDT, CDR2 YNNKEL (reference sequence). This CDR3 comprises 12 residues. V lost 8 bases to trimming and J lost 6 bases, with 13 bases between them. This CDR3 is CASGGVGAEAFF. CDR3 DNA: TGTGCCAGCGGCGGGGTAGGCGCTGAAGCTTTCTTT.

The sample holds many counts of this clonotype. The gene calls are TRBV7-2 and TRBJ1-6; D possibly corresponds to TRBD1 (6 bases). CDR1 and CDR2 from the germline V gene are SGHTA and FQGNSA. The CDR3 extends over 15 amino acids. The V gene lost 1 base and the J gene lost 8 bases, with 12 bases spanning the gap. Written as DNA, the CDR3 is TGTGCCAGCAGCTTAGTTTACGGGGGCGATTCACCCCTCCACTTT. Amino acid sequence: CASSLVYGGDSPLHF.

This clonotype was seen at least ten times. The rearrangement uses TRBV5-6 and TRBJ2-4, with a tentative D call TRBD1 (5 bases). CDR1 and CDR2 from the germline V gene are SGHDT and YYEEEE. The CDR3 runs to 15 residues. The ends were cut back, 0 bases at V and 5 bases at J, with 12 bases in the middle. The CDR3 reads CASSLGGPGQNIQYF. The CDR3 nucleotides read TGTGCCAGCAGCTTGGGGGGCCCGGGCCAAAACATTCAGTACTTC. The variable domain in full, completed from reference TRBV5-6 and TRBJ2-4, reads DAGVTQSPTHLIKTRGQQVTLRCSPKSGHDTVSWYQQALGQGPQFIFQYYEEEERQRGNFPDRFSGHQFPNYSSELNVNALLLGDSALYLCASSLGGPGQNIQYFGAGTRLSVL.

This clonotype was observed many times. The genes are TRBV24-1 and TRBJ2-1; 8 nucleotides agree with TRBD2. The junction had 5 bases not matched to a gene; V was cut back by 5 bases and J by 3 bases. The CDR3 extends over 15 amino acids. Germline assignment: CDR1 KGHDR and CDR2 SFDVKD. The DNA for the CDR3 is TGTGCCACCAGTGGGGGAAGCGGGAGCTACAATGAGCAGTTCTTC. The encoded protein is CATSGGSGSYNEQFF.

This clonotype was detected many times. The chain uses TRBV20-1 and TRBJ2-1; 11 bases align to TRBD2. V lost 0 bases and J lost 8; bases outside the gene matches: 6. This CDR3 comprises 15 residues. Germline lookup yields CDR1 DFQATT and CDR2 SNEGSKA (reference sequence). This CDR3 is CSARDPGTSGDEQFF. The CDR3, as DNA: TGCAGTGCTAGAGATCCGGGGACTAGCGGCGATGAGCAGTTCTTC.

This chain uses TRBV5-5 with TRBJ2-5; 8 bases fit TRBD1. Germline trimming cut 6 bases from V and 5 bases from J; bases unmatched to any gene: 6. CDR1 is SGHKS, CDR2 YYEKEE, per germline (reference sequence). The CDR3 consists of 13 residues. The CDR3 DNA reads as TGTGCCAGCACCGAGACAGGGGTTGAGACCCAGTACTTC. This gives the protein CASTETGVETQYF.

This clonotype was recorded a few times. This rearrangement joins TRBV5-1 to TRBJ1-1; D uncertain. The CDR3 totals 13 residues. V lost 1 base to trimming and J lost 5 bases, with 9 bases between them. CDR1 and CDR2 (germline): SGHRS, YFSETQ. Here the CDR3 DNA reads TGCGCCAGCAGCTTGTACGGGGAGACTGAAGCTTTCTTT. As protein: CASSLYGETEAFF. Filled out from reference TRBV5-1 and TRBJ1-1, the complete variable domain reads KAGVTQTPRYLIKTRGQQVTLSCSPISGHRSVSWYQQTPGQGLQFLFEYFSETQRNKGNFPGRFSGRQFSNSRSEMNVSTLELGDSALYLCASSLYGETEAFFGQGTRLTVV.

The table lists this clonotype with many counts. This chain uses TRBV5-1 with TRBJ2-2; 7 positions match TRBD2. The germline V gene has CDR1 SGHRS and CDR2 YFSETQ. The CDR3 totals 15 residues. V lost 1 base to trimming and J lost 6 bases; unmatched junction nucleotides: 6. The CDR3 region has the DNA TGCGCCAGCAGCTTGCCCCTCGCGGGGGCCGGGGAGCTGTTTTTT. The encoded protein is CASSLPLAGAGELFF.

This clonotype was observed a few times. The genes are TRBV15 and TRBJ2-3, with D perhaps TRBD2 (6 bases). Germline loops: CDR1 LNHNV, CDR2 YYDKDF (reference sequence). This CDR3 is 16 amino acids long. V was cut by 1 base and J by 2 bases, with 13 bases left in between. The CDR3 bases are TGTGCCACCAGCAGAGTAATGGCGGGGAACACAGATACGCAGTATTTT. Translating gives CATSRVMAGNTDTQYF.

This clonotype was recorded many times. The DNA for the CDR3 is TGCAGCGTCCGGGCTAACCGAGGGCCTAATTCACCCCTCCACTTT. The encoded protein is CSVRANRGPNSPLHF. This chain uses TRBV29-1 with TRBJ1-6, with D uncertain. V shed 6 bases and J shed 6 bases, with 18 bases lying between them. CDR1 is SQVTM and CDR2 is ANQGSEA in the germline V gene. CDR3 length equals 15 residues.

At least ten counts were recorded for this clonotype. This chain connects TRBV20-1 to TRBJ2-3; TRBD1 matches 7 bases. The length of the CDR3 is 17 residues. J lost 4 bases, V lost 3 bases, and 16 bases had no gene match. The V gene's germline CDR1 is DFQATT and CDR2 SNEGSKA (reference sequence). The DNA of the CDR3 is TGCAGTGCTAGTATATTCCGGGCAGGGGGAAATGCAGATACGCAGTATTTT. This translates into CSASIFRAGGNADTQYF.

This clonotype was seen repeatedly, ten times or more. This CDR3 reads CASSYYRGAGGYTF. The DNA for the CDR3 is TGTGCCAGCAGTTACTATCGGGGGGCAGGTGGCTACACCTTC. The gene calls are TRBV6-5 and TRBJ1-2; a weak D match, TRBD1 (6 bases). Germline V gives CDR1 MNHEY, CDR2 SVGAGI. This CDR3 comprises 14 residues. V lost 1 base, J lost 7 bases, and 13 bases lay in between.

At least ten counts were recorded for this clonotype. The chain recombines TRBV6-1 with TRBJ2-7; either TRBD1 or TRBD2 may supply D (5 bases each). Germline lookup yields CDR1 MNHNS and CDR2 SASEGT. V lost 6 bases to trimming and J lost 2 bases, with 17 bases between them. The CDR3 spans 15 residues. The CDR3 DNA reads as TGTGCCAGCAGCCGACCGGGACGCAGCACCTACGAGCAGTACTTC. This codes for CASSRPGRSTYEQYF.

This clonotype was seen a few times. The rearrangement joins TRBV5-6 to TRBJ2-5, with D maybe TRBD2 (5 bases). The ends were cut back, 0 bases at V and 1 base at J, with 13 bases in the middle. Germline CDR1 and CDR2: SGHDT and YYEEEE. This CDR3 is built from 16 residues. The CDR3 region is CASSLDTGLTQETQYF. The CDR3 DNA is TGTGCCAGCAGCTTGGATACCGGACTTACCCAAGAGACCCAGTACTTC.